Only a few counts were recorded for the clone carrying this T cell receptor beta chain. The data belong to a study of CD8 T cells in ankylosing spondylitis. Quantitative 5'-RACE with molecular barcodes generated TCR beta libraries. TCRdb reanalysed the 5' RACE reads using MiXCR and keeps one entry per CDR3 protein. Here the sample spans 240,000 or so distinct CDR3 sequences, roughly 8.6% being singletons. V lost 6 bases to trimming and J lost 5 bases, with 14 bases between them. CDR3 length: 14 amino acids. Germline V gives CDR1 SGHKS, CDR2 YYEKEE (reference sequence). The rearrangement joins TRBV5-5 to TRBJ2-2, with D possibly TRBD1 on 7 matching bases. Sequences were obtained from blood, either unsorted or a sorted T cell fraction (not recorded which). The clonotype comes from a male donor with ankylosing spondylitis or in good health (not recorded which). The CDR3 bases are TGTGCCAGCATCGCGACAGGGACTACCGGGGAGCTGTTTTTT. It encodes CASIATGTTGELFF.